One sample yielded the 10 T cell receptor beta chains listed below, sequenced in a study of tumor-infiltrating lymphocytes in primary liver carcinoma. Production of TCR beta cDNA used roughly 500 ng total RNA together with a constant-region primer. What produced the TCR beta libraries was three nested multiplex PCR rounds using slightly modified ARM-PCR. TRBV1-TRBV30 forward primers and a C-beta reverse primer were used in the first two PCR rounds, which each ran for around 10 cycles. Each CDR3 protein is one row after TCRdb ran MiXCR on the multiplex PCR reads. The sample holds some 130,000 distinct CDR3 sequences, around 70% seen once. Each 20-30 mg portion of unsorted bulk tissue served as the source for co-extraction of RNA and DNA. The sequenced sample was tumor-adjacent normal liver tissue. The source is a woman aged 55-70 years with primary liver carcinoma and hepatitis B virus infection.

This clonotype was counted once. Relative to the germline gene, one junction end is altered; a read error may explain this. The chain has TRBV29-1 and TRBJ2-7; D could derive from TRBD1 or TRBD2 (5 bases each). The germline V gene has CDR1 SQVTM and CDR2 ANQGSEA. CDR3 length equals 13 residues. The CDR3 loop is CSIVVQAGGDQHF. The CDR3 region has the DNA TGCAGCATTGTGGTACAGGCGGGCGGCGATCAGCACTTC.

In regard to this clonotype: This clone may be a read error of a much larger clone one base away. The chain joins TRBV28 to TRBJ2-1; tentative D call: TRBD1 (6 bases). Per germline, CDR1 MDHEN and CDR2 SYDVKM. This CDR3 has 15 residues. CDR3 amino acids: CANSLGGMAGNEQFF. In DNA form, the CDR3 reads TGTGCCAACAGTTTAGGGGGAATGGCAGGGAATGAGCAGTTCTTC. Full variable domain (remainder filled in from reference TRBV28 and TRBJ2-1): DVKVTQSSRYLVKRTGEKVFLECVQDMDHENMFWYRQDPGLGLRLIYFSYDVKMKEKGDIPEGYSVSREKKERFSLILESASTNQTSMYLCANSLGGMAGNEQFFGPGTRLTVL.

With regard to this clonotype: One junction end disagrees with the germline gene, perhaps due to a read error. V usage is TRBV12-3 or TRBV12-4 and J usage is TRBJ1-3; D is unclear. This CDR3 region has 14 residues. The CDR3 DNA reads TGTGCCACCATGCAAGGTACCTCTGGAAAGACCATATATTTT. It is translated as CATMQGTSGKTIYF.

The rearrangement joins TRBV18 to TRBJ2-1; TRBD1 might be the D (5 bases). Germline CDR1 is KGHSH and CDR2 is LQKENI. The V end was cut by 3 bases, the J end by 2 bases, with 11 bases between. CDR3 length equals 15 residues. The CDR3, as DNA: TGTGCCAGCTCACCCTCCCAGGGTACCTACAATGAGCAGTTCTTC. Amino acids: CASSPSQGTYNEQFF.

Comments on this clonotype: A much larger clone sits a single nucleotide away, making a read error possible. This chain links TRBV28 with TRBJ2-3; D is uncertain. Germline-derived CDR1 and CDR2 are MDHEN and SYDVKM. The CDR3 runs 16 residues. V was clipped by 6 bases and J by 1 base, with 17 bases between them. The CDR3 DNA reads TGTGCCAGCAGGCCGGGTCGGATGAGAGGCACAGATACGCAGTATTTT. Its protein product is CASRPGRMRGTDTQYF. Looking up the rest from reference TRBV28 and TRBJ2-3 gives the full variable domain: DVKVTQSSRYLVKRTGEKVFLECVQDMDHENMFWYRQDPGLGLRLIYFSYDVKMKEKGDIPEGYSVSREKKERFSLILESASTNQTSMYLCASRPGRMRGTDTQYFGPGTRLTVL.

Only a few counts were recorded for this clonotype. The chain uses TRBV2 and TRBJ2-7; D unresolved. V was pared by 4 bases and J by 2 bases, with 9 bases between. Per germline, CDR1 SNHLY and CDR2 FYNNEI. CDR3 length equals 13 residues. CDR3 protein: CASSVGRAYEQYF. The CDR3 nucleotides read TGTGCCAGCAGTGTCGGCAGAGCCTACGAGCAGTACTTC.

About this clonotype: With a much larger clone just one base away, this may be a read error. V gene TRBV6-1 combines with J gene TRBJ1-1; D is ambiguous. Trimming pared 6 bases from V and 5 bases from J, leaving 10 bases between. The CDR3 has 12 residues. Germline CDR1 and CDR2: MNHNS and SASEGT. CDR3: CASREVGTEAFF. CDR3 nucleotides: TGTGCCAGCAGAGAGGTAGGAACTGAAGCTTTCTTT.

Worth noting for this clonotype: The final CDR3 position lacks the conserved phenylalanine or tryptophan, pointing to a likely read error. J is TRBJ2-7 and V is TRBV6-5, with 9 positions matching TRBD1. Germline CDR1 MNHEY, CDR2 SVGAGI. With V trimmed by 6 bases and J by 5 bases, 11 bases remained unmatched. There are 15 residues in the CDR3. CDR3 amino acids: CASSQRDRDKDEQYL. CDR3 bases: TGTGCCAGCAGCCAACGGGACAGGGACAAAGACGAGCAGTACTTG.

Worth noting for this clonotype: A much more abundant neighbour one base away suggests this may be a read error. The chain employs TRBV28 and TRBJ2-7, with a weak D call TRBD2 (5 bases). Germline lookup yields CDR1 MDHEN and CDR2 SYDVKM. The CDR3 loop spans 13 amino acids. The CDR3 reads CARSLLPGSEQYF. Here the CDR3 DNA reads TGTGCCAGGAGTTTGTTACCGGGGTCCGAGCAGTACTTC.

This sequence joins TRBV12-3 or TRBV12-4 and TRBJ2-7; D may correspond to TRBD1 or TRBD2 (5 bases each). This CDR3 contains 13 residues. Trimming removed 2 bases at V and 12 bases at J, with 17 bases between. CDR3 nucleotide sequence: TGTGCCAGCAGTTTAACTTGGGGGACCCAGATGTACTTC. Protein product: CASSLTWGTQMYF.